This entry is about one TCR beta chain. What it recognizes is unknown. The PCR ran on 60 Vbeta and 13 Jbeta primers. Clones were sequenced by immunoSEQ multiplex PCR, and TCRdb holds only the in-frame ones, with some missing. The sample lists 80,000 or so clones; 77% were seen once. The sample is drawn from a study of cytomegalovirus exposure and HLA in healthy donors. Study-wide findings and caveats: Earlier analysis looked at TCR beta V segments, and most were productive about 90% or about 30% of the time. Associated with cytomegalovirus, according to the listing, were 150 to 200 TCR beta chains.

Germline CDR1 and CDR2: SGHTA and FQGNSA. The CDR3 consists of 13 residues. V shed 5 bases, J shed 5 bases, and the junction held 4 bases outside the gene matches. The receptor comes from a man aged 45 to 65 in good health and CMV-seropositive. Sample: PBMCs. The J gene is TRBJ2-3, the V gene TRBV7-2; TRBD2 matches 7 bases. CDR3 amino acids: CASSPREGDTQYF. The CDR3 coding sequence is TGTGCCAGCAGCCCTAGGGAGGGAGATACGCAGTATTTT.